The clone carrying this T cell receptor (beta chain) has only a few counts. The record originates from a study of human T cells and chemical hapten exposure. Each CDR3 protein gets one entry after TCRdb re-called the RACE reads with MiXCR. The table includes approximately 75,000 distinct CDR3 sequences, 8.5% detected once. Germline CDR1 and CDR2: MNHEY and SMNVEV (reference sequence). The CDR3 loop spans 13 amino acids. The ends lost 8 bases at V and 2 bases at J; junction bases unmatched: 5. Documented time point: patch test 2, 6 weeks after DPC sensitization. Sample treatment: therapeutic diphenylcyclopropenone sensitization with weekly scalp DPC.

The TCR sequence derives from a woman aged 50 to 65 with alopecia areata. Some clones in this sample may be carry-over from other donors' samples. The gene calls are TRBV27 and TRBJ1-2; TRBD1 matches 7 bases. This specimen was whole blood, taken in connection with sensitization to the hapten diphenylcyclopropenone (DPC). The CDR3: CASSRQGNYGYTF. CDR3 sequence (DNA): TGTGCCAGCTCTCGACAGGGCAACTATGGCTACACCTTC.